The entry that follows covers one TCR beta chain sequence. Its antigen is not known. The germline V gene encodes CDR1 SGHRS and CDR2 YFSETQ. This CDR3 has 15 residues. The junction had 11 bases not matched to a gene; V was cut back by 4 bases and J by 7 bases. The TCR alpha and TCR beta cDNA libraries, bearing sample barcodes and UMIs, were generated by 5'RACE using constant-segment primers. From the 5' RACE reads, TCRdb called clonotypes with MiXCR, one entry per CDR3 protein. This repertoire shows roughly 170,000 distinct CDR3 sequences, about 18% found once; its top ten account for under 4.5%. The data were obtained in a study of T-cell memory formation after mild COVID-19. Study observations and caveats: Pre-infection memory showed some responding clones, and this suggested that cross-reactive memory joined.

V gene TRBV5-1 combines with J gene TRBJ2-1, with 7 bases fitting TRBD1. The sample taken for sequencing was PBMCs or a T cell subset sorted from them (not recorded which). The clonotype comes from a man between 18 and 35 years old who had mild COVID-19 (a few samples of this study predate the infection). Cell type and time point are not known. The CDR3 DNA reads TGCGCCAGCAGCACGGGCGACAGGGCAAGGAATGAGCAGTTCTTC. Protein product: CASSTGDRARNEQFF.